The TCR beta chain described here comes from a study of shared clonotypes between healthy human individuals. The CDR3 runs to 15 residues. The V gene's germline CDR1 is MDHEN and CDR2 SYDVKM. Trimming took off 5 bases at V and 1 base at J, with 14 bases between the two ends. Points on this clone: Its specificity is unknown.

Points from the study as a whole: Roughly 5% of naive CD4 clonotypes were shared across several donors. When compared with the clonotypes that were shared by all four sorted-subset donors, the non-shared clonotypes turned out to have lower generation probabilities.

At deep level, the assay was performed. Per the study methods: Filtering differed, since immunoSEQ gave only junction sequences and no quality scores. Assay: immunoSEQ multiplex PCR; the TCRdb copy retains only in-frame clones and omits some. The V and J calls and the clone size are those of that table, but D and trimming were determined from the DNA. The sample holds 2 million to 2.5 million clones, 85% to 95% seen once. The sample consisted of naive CD4+ T cells from PBMCs. As for subset: CD45RA+ positively selected. This TCR was recovered from a man aged 18 to 29 in good health. Some clones in this sample may be carry-over from other donors' samples. The rearrangement joins TRBV28 to TRBJ1-1; perhaps TRBD1 as D (6 bases). The CDR3: CASSPQQGWNTEAFF. In nucleotides, the CDR3 is TGTGCCAGCAGTCCGCAACAGGGATGGAACACTGAAGCTTTCTTT.